Listed below are T cell receptor beta chains from one sample, sequenced in a study of T cells expressing NK-cell markers. After re-calling the 5' RACE reads, TCRdb lists one entry per CDR3 protein, DNA absent. The sample has 500,000 to 700,000 distinct CDR3 sequences; the top ten hold roughly 3.6%. The specimen sequenced was blood T cells: a sorted CD56 or NKG2C T cell subset, CD4+ or CD8+ T cells, or bulk PBMC T cells (not recorded which). The receptors here all came from a man between 18 and 35 years old in good health. Each CDR3 is given with its conserved first and last residue.

V gene: TRBV12-3/TRBV12-4; J gene: TRBJ1-1; CDR3 protein: CASSHTGTGGTEAFF
V gene: TRBV5-1; J gene: TRBJ1-6; CDR3 protein: CASCPGTANSPLHF
V gene: TRBV11-2; J gene: TRBJ2-5; CDR3 protein: CASSSRTETQYF
V gene: TRBV11-3; J gene: TRBJ1-4; CDR3 protein: CASSLMDRNEKLFF
V gene: TRBV12-3/TRBV12-4; J gene: TRBJ2-3; CDR3 protein: CASGRGTGRTDTQYF
V gene: TRBV20-1; J gene: TRBJ1-4; CDR3 protein: CSARELNFPFEKLFF
V gene: TRBV6-2/TRBV6-3; J gene: TRBJ2-3; CDR3 protein: CASPPTGSPDTQYF
V gene: TRBV6-5; J gene: TRBJ2-7; CDR3 protein: CASSYSVSLEQYF
V gene: TRBV12-3/TRBV12-4; J gene: TRBJ2-2; CDR3 protein: CASSSGERNTGELFF
V gene: TRBV15; J gene: TRBJ2-1; CDR3 protein: CATSRASGTSKGEQFF
V gene: TRBV25-1; J gene: TRBJ2-1; CDR3 protein: CASIAGLAGGEQFF
V gene: TRBV29-1; J gene: TRBJ2-3; CDR3 protein: CSVDPLADTTDTQYF
V gene: TRBV7-8; J gene: TRBJ2-2; CDR3 protein: CASSLRDSSGELFF
V gene: TRBV5-1; J gene: TRBJ2-3; CDR3 protein: CASSLSGTDTQYF
V gene: TRBV20-1; J gene: TRBJ2-7; CDR3 protein: CSARDATGMVGYEQYF
V gene: TRBV12-3/TRBV12-4; J gene: TRBJ1-2; CDR3 protein: CASSPHLGSYGYTF
V gene: TRBV10-3; J gene: TRBJ2-2; CDR3 protein: CAISDTGQGVPGELFF
V gene: TRBV10-3; J gene: TRBJ1-4; CDR3 protein: CAISEHGGGNEKLFF
V gene: TRBV24-1; J gene: TRBJ2-3; CDR3 protein: CATSDWLGTQYF
V gene: TRBV7-7; J gene: TRBJ2-1; CDR3 protein: CASSKDRGLPNEQFF